This T cell receptor beta chain was retrieved from a study of radiation and T cells in renal cell carcinoma. Profiled with immunoSEQ multiplex PCR; TCRdb holds only in-frame clones, not every one. The sample includes about 74,000 clones, about nine tenths of them seen just once. Study-wide results and limits: In blood, top tumor clones expanded by 2 weeks, shrinking by 4.

This sample's time point: blood 4 weeks post-SBRT, at nephrectomy. Treatment: 15 Gy SBRT to primary tumor, nephrectomy 4 weeks later. Nephrectomy followed 15 Gy stereotactic body radiation by 4 weeks. The CDR3 extends over 17 amino acids. J lost 2 bases, V lost 0 bases, and 4 bases had no gene match. CDR1 and CDR2 (germline): LGHNA, YSLEER. Concerning this clone itself: Its antigen is undetermined.

Sequenced here: blood, sampled from a patient whose treatment included radiotherapy and nephrectomy. The rearrangement joins TRBV4-3 to TRBJ2-5, with 12 bases that match TRBD2. This TCR came from a woman in her 70s with renal cell carcinoma. CDR3 DNA sequence: TGCGCCAGCAGCCAAGAAAGGCTAGCGGGGGGGCAAGAGACCCAGTACTTC. Protein sequence: CASSQERLAGGQETQYF.